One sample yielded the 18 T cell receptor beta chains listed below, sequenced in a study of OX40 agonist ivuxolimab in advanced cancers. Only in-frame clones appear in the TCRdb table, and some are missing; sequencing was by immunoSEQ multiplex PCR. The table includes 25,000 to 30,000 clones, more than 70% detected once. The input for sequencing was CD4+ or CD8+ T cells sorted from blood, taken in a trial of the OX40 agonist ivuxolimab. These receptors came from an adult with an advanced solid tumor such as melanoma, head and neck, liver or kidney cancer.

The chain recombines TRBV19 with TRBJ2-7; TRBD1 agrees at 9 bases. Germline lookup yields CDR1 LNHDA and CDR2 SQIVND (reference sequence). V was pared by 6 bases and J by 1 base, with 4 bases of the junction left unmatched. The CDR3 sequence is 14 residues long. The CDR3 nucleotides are TGTGCCAGTAGCAGCGGGACAGGGTCCTACGAGCAGTACTTC. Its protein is CASSSGTGSYEQYF.

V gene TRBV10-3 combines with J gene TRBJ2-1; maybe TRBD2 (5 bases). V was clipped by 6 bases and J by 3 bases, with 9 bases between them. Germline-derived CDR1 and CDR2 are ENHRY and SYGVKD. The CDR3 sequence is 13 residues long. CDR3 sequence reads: CAIRTTNYNEQFF. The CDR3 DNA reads TGTGCCATCAGGACTACCAACTACAATGAGCAGTTCTTC.

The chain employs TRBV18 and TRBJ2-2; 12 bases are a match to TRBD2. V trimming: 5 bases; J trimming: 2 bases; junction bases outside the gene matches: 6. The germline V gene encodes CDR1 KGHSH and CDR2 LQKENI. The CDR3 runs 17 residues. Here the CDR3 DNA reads TGTGCCAGCTCAACGACTAGCGGGGGCGCAAACACCGGGGAGCTGTTTTTT. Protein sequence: CASSTTSGGANTGELFF. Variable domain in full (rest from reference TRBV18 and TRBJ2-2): NAGVMQNPRHLVRRRGQEARLRCSPMKGHSHVYWYRQLPEEGLKFMVYLQKENIIDESGMPKERFSAEFPKEGPSILRIQQVVRGDSAAYFCASSTTSGGANTGELFFGEGSRLTVL.

CDR3 sequence: CASSQTGAFEGDTEAFF. CDR3 nucleotide sequence: TGTGCCAGCAGTCAAACCGGGGCGTTCGAGGGAGACACTGAAGCTTTCTTT. V usage is TRBV27 and J usage is TRBJ1-1, with D possibly being TRBD1 (5 bases). Germline V gives CDR1 MNHEY, CDR2 SMNVEV (reference sequence). Trimming took 5 bases from V and 3 from J, leaving 22 bases between them. The CDR3 loop spans 17 amino acids.

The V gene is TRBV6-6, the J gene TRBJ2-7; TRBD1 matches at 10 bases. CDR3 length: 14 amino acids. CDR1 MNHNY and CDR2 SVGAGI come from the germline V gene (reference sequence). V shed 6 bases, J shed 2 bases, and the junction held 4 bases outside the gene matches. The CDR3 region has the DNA TGTGCCAGCAGCCAGACAGGGGGCCCCTACGAGCAGTACTTC. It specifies CASSQTGGPYEQYF.

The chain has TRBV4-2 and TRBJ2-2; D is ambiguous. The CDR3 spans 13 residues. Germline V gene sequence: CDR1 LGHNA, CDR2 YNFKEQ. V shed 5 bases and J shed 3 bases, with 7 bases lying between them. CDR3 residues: CASSEKHTGELFF. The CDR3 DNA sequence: TGTGCCAGCAGCGAGAAACACACCGGGGAGCTGTTTTTT.

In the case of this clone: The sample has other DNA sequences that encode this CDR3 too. Here the CDR3 reads CASSLLAGSSYNEQFF. The CDR3 DNA reads as TGTGCCAGCAGCCTACTAGCGGGGAGCTCCTACAATGAGCAGTTCTTC. This chain joins TRBV7-2 and TRBJ2-1; 10 nucleotides match TRBD2. The CDR3 consists of 16 residues. V lost 5 bases, J lost 0 bases, and 4 bases stayed unmatched. Germline lookup yields CDR1 SGHTA and CDR2 FQGNSA.

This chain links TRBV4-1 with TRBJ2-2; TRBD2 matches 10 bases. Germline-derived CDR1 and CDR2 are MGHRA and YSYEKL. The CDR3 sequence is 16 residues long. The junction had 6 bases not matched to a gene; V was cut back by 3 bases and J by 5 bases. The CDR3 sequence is CASSHVAGGSTGELFF. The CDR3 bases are TGCGCCAGCAGCCACGTAGCGGGGGGTTCAACCGGGGAGCTGTTTTTT.

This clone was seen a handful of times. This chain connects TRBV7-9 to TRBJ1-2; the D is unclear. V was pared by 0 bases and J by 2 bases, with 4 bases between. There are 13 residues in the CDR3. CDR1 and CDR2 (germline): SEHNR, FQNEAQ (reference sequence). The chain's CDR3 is CASSLAGNYGYTF. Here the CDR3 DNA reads TGTGCCAGCAGCTTAGCAGGAAACTATGGCTACACCTTC.

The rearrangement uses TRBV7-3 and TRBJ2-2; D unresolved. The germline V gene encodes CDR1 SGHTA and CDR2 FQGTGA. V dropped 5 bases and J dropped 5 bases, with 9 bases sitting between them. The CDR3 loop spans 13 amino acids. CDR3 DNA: TGTGCCAGCAGCAACCCTTTTACCGGGGAGCTGTTTTTT. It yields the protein CASSNPFTGELFF.

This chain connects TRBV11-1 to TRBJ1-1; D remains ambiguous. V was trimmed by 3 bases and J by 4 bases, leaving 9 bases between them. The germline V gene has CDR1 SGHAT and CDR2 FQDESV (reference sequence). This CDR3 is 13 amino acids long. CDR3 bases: TGTGCCAGCAGCTTGGAGATCGGCACTGAAGCTTTCTTT. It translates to CASSLEIGTEAFF. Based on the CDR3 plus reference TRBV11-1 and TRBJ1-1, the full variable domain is EAEVAQSPRYKITEKSQAVAFWCDPISGHATLYWYRQILGQGPELLVQFQDESVVDDSQLPKDRFSAERLKGVDSTLKIQPAELGDSAMYLCASSLEIGTEAFFGQGTRLTVV.

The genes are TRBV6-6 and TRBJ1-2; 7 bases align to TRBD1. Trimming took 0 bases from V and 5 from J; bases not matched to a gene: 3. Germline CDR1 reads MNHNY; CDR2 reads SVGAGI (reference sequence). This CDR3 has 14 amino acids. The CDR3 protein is CASSYSGTEYGYTF. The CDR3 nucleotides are TGTGCCAGCAGTTACTCGGGGACAGAATATGGCTACACCTTC.

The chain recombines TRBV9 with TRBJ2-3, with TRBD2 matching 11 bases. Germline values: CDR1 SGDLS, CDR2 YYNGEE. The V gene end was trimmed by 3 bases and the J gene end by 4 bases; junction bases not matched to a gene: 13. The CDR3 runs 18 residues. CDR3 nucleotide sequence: TGTGCCAGCAGCGAGCACTTAGCGGGAGGGCCGGGGGCAGATACGCAGTATTTT. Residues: CASSEHLAGGPGADTQYF. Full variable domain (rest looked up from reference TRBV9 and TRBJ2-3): DSGVTQTPKHLITATGQRVTLRCSPRSGDLSVYWYQQSLDQGLQFLIQYYNGEERAKGNILERFSAQQFPDLHSELNLSSLELGDSALYFCASSEHLAGGPGADTQYFGPGTRLTVL.

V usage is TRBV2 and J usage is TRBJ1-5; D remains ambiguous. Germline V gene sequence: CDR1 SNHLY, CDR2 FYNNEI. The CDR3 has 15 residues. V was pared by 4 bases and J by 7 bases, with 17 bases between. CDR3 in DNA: TGTGCCAGCAGTGTCGGAGGGCCAGGCGTGCAGCCCCAGCATTTT. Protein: CASSVGGPGVQPQHF.

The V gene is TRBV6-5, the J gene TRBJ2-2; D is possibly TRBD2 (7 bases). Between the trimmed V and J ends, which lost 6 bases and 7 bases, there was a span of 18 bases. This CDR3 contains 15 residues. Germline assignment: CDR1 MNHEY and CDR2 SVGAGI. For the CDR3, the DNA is TGTGCCAGCAGCACTCTCCTGGGAGGGGGCGGGGAGCTGTTTTTT. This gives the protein CASSTLLGGGGELFF.

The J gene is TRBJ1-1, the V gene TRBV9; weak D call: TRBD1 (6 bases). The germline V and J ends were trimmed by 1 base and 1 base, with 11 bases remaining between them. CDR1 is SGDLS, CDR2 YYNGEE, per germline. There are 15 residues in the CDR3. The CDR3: CASSVWGQGNTEAFF. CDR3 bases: TGTGCCAGCAGCGTATGGGGGCAGGGGAACACTGAAGCTTTCTTT.

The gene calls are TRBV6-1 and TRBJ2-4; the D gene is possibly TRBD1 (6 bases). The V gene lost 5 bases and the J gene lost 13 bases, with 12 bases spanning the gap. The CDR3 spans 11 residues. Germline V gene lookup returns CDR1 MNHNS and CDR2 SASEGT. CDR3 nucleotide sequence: TGTGCCAGCAGTTTAGGACAGATACAGTACTTC. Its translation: CASSLGQIQYF.

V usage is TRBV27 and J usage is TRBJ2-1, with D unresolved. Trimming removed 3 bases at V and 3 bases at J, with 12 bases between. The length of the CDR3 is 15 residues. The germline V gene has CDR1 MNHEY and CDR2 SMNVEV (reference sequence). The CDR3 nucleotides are TGTGCCAGCAGTTTCAACAAGCCTTACTACAATGAGCAGTTCTTC. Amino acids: CASSFNKPYYNEQFF.